Below are 18 T cell receptor beta chains sequenced from a single sample in a study of metastatic and nonmetastatic thyroid tumors. TCRdb reassembled clones from the PCR reads with MiXCR. This sample carries some 39,000 clones, roughly 15% of them seen once, and the ten largest clones take roughly 22%. No treatment of any kind had been given to any patient before thyroid surgery. Material for sequencing was blood. These receptors all come from a female donor with papillary thyroid cancer or a benign thyroid nodule (not recorded which). Some clones in this sample may be carry-over from other donors' samples.

This clone appeared many times. The chain uses TRBV6-6 and TRBJ2-5; no clear D. Trimming stripped 2 bases from V and 8 bases from J, with 18 bases between. The CDR3 length is 15 residues. CDR1 is MNHNY and CDR2 is SVGAGI in the germline V gene (reference sequence). CDR3 sequence reads: CASSYQQPNQITQYF. In DNA form, the CDR3 reads TGTGCCAGCAGTTACCAACAACCCAATCAGATAACCCAGTACTTC.

This clone was picked up a small number of times. The genes are TRBV5-5 and TRBJ2-5; D possibly corresponds to TRBD1 (6 bases). Germline V gene sequence: CDR1 SGHKS, CDR2 YYEKEE (reference sequence). With 2 bases removed from V and 2 bases from J, the gap between germline ends came to 13 bases. The CDR3 runs 15 residues. CDR3 amino acids: CASSFARGAQETQYF. CDR3 nucleotide sequence: TGTGCCAGCAGCTTTGCCAGGGGAGCACAAGAGACCCAGTACTTC.

This clone was counted ten times or more. The V call is TRBV27, the J call TRBJ2-3, with TRBD2 as a possible D gene (5 bases). Trimming removed 7 bases at V and 2 bases at J, with 16 bases between. The CDR3 totals 15 residues. Germline CDR1 is MNHEY and CDR2 is SMNVEV (reference sequence). The CDR3 DNA sequence: TGTGCCAGCACCCTTCTAGCTCAGAACACAGATACGCAGTATTTT. Translating gives CASTLLAQNTDTQYF.

This clone was counted ten times or more. The CDR3 bases are TGCGCCAGCAGCTTGGATTGGCGGGGGCTGAATGGCTACACCTTC. Translated: CASSLDWRGLNGYTF. The gene calls are TRBV5-1 and TRBJ1-2; TRBD1 might be the D (6 bases). The CDR3 consists of 15 residues. V lost 0 bases to trimming and J lost 6 bases, with 15 bases between them. Germline values: CDR1 SGHRS, CDR2 YFSETQ.

This clone has just one count. A much larger clone differs by one base, so this may be a read error. The J gene is TRBJ2-3, the V gene TRBV7-6, with D uncertain. The V end lost 5 bases, the J end lost 0 bases, and 9 bases lay between the germline ends. The length of the CDR3 is 14 residues. CDR1 SGHVS and CDR2 FNYEAQ come from the germline V gene. In nucleotides, the CDR3 is TGTGCCAGCAGCCACTCGGCTAGCACAGATACGCAGTATTTT. Protein product: CASSHSASTDTQYF.

The rearrangement links TRBV7-2 to TRBJ2-3; 9 bases fit TRBD2. This CDR3 comprises 14 residues. CDR1 and CDR2 from the germline V gene are SGHTA and FQGNSA. The V and J ends lost 5 bases and 13 bases, in that order; junction bases with no gene match: 13. DNA for the CDR3: TGTGCCAGCAGCGGCACGGGGGCGGGAGGGACGAAGTATTTT. Its protein product is CASSGTGAGGTKYF.

Only a few counts were recorded for this clone. The gene calls are TRBV6-1 and TRBJ1-5; 9 bases line up with TRBD1. CDR3 size: 17 residues. Germline CDR1 is MNHNS and CDR2 is SASEGT. V gave up 5 bases and J gave up 2 bases; unmatched junction bases: 10. DNA for the CDR3: TGTGCCAGCAGTCGGGACAGGGCCGGCGGGGGCAATCAGCCCCAGCATTTT. This sequence encodes CASSRDRAGGGNQPQHF.

There are many counts of this clone. The chain links TRBV7-2 to TRBJ1-4; 11 bases align to TRBD1. V gave up 0 bases and J gave up 13 bases; unmatched junction bases: 4. Germline V gene sequence: CDR1 SGHTA, CDR2 FQGNSA. This CDR3 has 14 residues. The CDR3 here is CASSLAEGQGGLFF. DNA of the CDR3: TGTGCCAGCAGCTTAGCGGAGGGACAGGGGGGACTGTTTTTT. The whole variable domain, filled in from reference TRBV7-2 and TRBJ1-4, reads GAGVSQSPSNKVTEKGKDVELRCDPISGHTALYWYRQSLGQGLEFLIYFQGNSAPDKSGLPSDRFSAERTGGSVSTLTIQRTQQEDSAVYLCASSLAEGQGGLFFGSGTQLSVL.

This clone was seen more than once but under ten times. At one end, the junction sequence differs from germline, possibly due to a read error. This chain joins TRBV28 and TRBJ1-2; TRBD1 aligns across 7 bases. Germline CDR1 and CDR2: MDHEN and SYDVKM. The CDR3 consists of 15 residues. The CDR3 region has the DNA TGTGCCAGCAGTTCCGCCCGGACAGGCGATTATGTCTACACCTTC. It is translated as CASSSARTGDYVYTF.

The table lists this clone with many counts. The V gene is TRBV5-1, the J gene TRBJ1-6; a weak D match, TRBD1 (5 bases). Trimming took off 0 bases at V and 8 bases at J, with 12 bases between the two ends. The CDR3 contains 15 residues. Germline V gene data show CDR1 as SGHRS and CDR2 as YFSETQ. The CDR3 sequence is CASSLGVGTYSPLHF. CDR3 bases: TGCGCCAGCAGCTTGGGGGTAGGGACTTATTCACCCCTCCACTTT.

The chain uses TRBV6-1 and TRBJ2-5; 16 nucleotides agree with TRBD2. CDR3 length: 17 residues. Unmatched junction bases numbered 7, after V lost 5 bases and J lost 4 bases. Germline V gives CDR1 MNHNS, CDR2 SASEGT. The CDR3 protein is CASSFGTSGRAGETQYF. The CDR3 coding sequence is TGTGCCAGCAGTTTTGGGACTAGCGGGAGGGCCGGAGAGACCCAGTACTTC.

This clone was detected ten times or more. Within the sample, other DNA sequences also encode this same CDR3. The V gene is TRBV18, the J gene TRBJ2-7; TRBD2 matches at 11 bases. Germline V gives CDR1 KGHSH, CDR2 LQKENI. CDR3 length: 16 amino acids. After removal of 5 bases from V and 0 bases from J, the junction contained 6 bases not matched to a gene. DNA of the CDR3: TGTGCCAGCTCAAGCACCGGGACTAGCGGCTCCTACGAGCAGTACTTC. Protein: CASSSTGTSGSYEQYF.

This clone was seen many times. This chain uses TRBV18 with TRBJ1-3, with 9 bases lining up with TRBD1. Germline CDR1 and CDR2: KGHSH and LQKENI. Losses at the gene ends were 5 bases for V and 2 bases for J; bases not matched to a gene: 10. CDR3 length: 17 residues. The CDR3 DNA reads TGTGCCAGCTCAAGTCGACCGGGACAGGGTGCTGGAAACACCATATATTTT. This encodes CASSSRPGQGAGNTIYF. The whole variable domain, filled in from reference TRBV18 and TRBJ1-3, reads NAGVMQNPRHLVRRRGQEARLRCSPMKGHSHVYWYRQLPEEGLKFMVYLQKENIIDESGMPKERFSAEFPKEGPSILRIQQVVRGDSAAYFCASSSRPGQGAGNTIYFGEGSWLTVV.

CDR3 protein: CASRTSTGETQYF. The CDR3 DNA reads as TGTGCCAGCAGAACCTCGACAGGAGAGACCCAGTACTTC. The chain uses TRBV6-1 and TRBJ2-5; tentative D call: TRBD1 (6 bases). Trimming cost V 6 bases and J 4 bases, with 12 bases left between them. Germline values: CDR1 MNHNS, CDR2 SASEGT. This CDR3 region has 13 residues.

The chain links TRBV20-1 to TRBJ1-2; perhaps TRBD1 as D (5 bases). The CDR3 length is 15 residues. V was cut by 1 base and J by 0 bases, with 12 bases left in between. Germline lookup yields CDR1 DFQATT and CDR2 SNEGSKA (reference sequence). The CDR3 region is CSARVGGKANYGYTF. Written as DNA, the CDR3 is TGCAGTGCTAGAGTTGGGGGGAAAGCTAACTATGGCTACACCTTC.

This clone was observed at least ten times. The chain uses TRBV5-1 and TRBJ2-5; 7 bases are a match to TRBD2. Germline assignment: CDR1 SGHRS and CDR2 YFSETQ. The V gene end was trimmed by 0 bases and the J gene end by 7 bases; junction bases not matched to a gene: 3. The CDR3 covers 13 residues. In nucleotides, the CDR3 is TGCGCCAGCAGCTTGGCTGGCGGGGGGACCCAGTACTTC. It codes for CASSLAGGGTQYF.

In this sample, this clone turned up many times. The chain has TRBV29-1 and TRBJ2-1, with TRBD1 matching 8 bases. CDR3 length: 12 amino acids. The V and J ends lost 6 bases and 8 bases, in that order; junction bases with no gene match: 6. The V gene's germline CDR1 is SQVTM and CDR2 ANQGSEA. The DNA of the CDR3 is TGCAGCGTCGACAGGGGTGGGGATGAGCAGTTCTTC. This translates into CSVDRGGDEQFF.

There are many counts of this clone. The chain employs TRBV7-9 and TRBJ1-3; D call uncertain. This CDR3 is built from 12 residues. Germline V lookup: CDR1 SEHNR, CDR2 FQNEAQ (reference sequence). The V end was cut by 5 bases, the J end by 7 bases, with 9 bases between. CDR3 region: CASSVRPNTIYF. CDR3 DNA sequence: TGTGCCAGCAGCGTCCGACCGAACACCATATATTTT.